Below are 31 T cell receptor beta chains sequenced from a single sample in a study of T-cell memory formation after mild COVID-19. TCRdb reanalysed the 5' RACE reads using MiXCR and keeps one entry per CDR3 protein. The table lists about 290,000 distinct CDR3 sequences, approximately 19% of them singletons. The sample consisted of PBMCs or a T cell subset sorted from them (not recorded which). The receptors were sampled from a man between 18 and 35 years old who had mild COVID-19 (a few samples of this study predate the infection). Cell type and time point are not known.

DNA for the CDR3: TGTGCCAGCAAGCCTCGGGACACCGCCTACGAGCAGTACTTC. Translating it yields CASKPRDTAYEQYF. This chain uses TRBV6-1 with TRBJ2-7; D might be TRBD1 (6 bases). The germline V gene has CDR1 MNHNS and CDR2 SASEGT. V dropped 7 bases and J dropped 2 bases, with 15 bases sitting between them. The CDR3 contains 14 residues.

The chain has TRBV24-1 and TRBJ2-3; D remains unclear. The CDR3 extends over 15 amino acids. V lost 4 bases and J lost 3, with 13 bases in between. Germline-derived CDR1 and CDR2 are KGHDR and SFDVKD. The CDR3 DNA sequence: TGTGCCACCAGTGACCCTATAGAGCGTACAGATACGCAGTATTTT. This translates into CATSDPIERTDTQYF.

This clonotype has only a few counts. The gene calls are TRBV28 and TRBJ1-5; no clear D. CDR3 length: 15 amino acids. CDR1 is MDHEN, CDR2 SYDVKM, per germline. V lost 2 bases, J lost 6 bases, and 14 bases lay in between. Here the CDR3 reads CASSLGFRGGQPQHF. The CDR3 DNA reads as TGTGCCAGCAGTTTAGGGTTTCGGGGAGGTCAGCCCCAGCATTTT. Combining the CDR3 with reference TRBV28 and TRBJ1-5 gives the whole variable domain DVKVTQSSRYLVKRTGEKVFLECVQDMDHENMFWYRQDPGLGLRLIYFSYDVKMKEKGDIPEGYSVSREKKERFSLILESASTNQTSMYLCASSLGFRGGQPQHFGDGTRLSIL.

This clonotype was found a few times. The chain combines TRBV6-5 with TRBJ2-5; tentative D call: TRBD1 (6 bases). The CDR3 is 16 residues long. CDR1 and CDR2 from the germline V gene are MNHEY and SVGAGI. The germline V and J ends were trimmed by 6 bases and 5 bases, with 22 bases remaining between them. The CDR3 protein is CASSSFPRTGGETQYF. The CDR3 DNA reads TGTGCCAGCAGCTCCTTCCCCCGGACTGGGGGCGAGACCCAGTACTTC.

This clonotype has just a few counts. The V call is TRBV5-1, the J call TRBJ2-5, with TRBD2 identical over 7 bases. This CDR3 is built from 14 residues. Per the germline V gene, CDR1 is SGHRS and CDR2 is YFSETQ. Unmatched junction bases numbered 7, after V lost 3 bases and J lost 5 bases. Here the CDR3 reads CASSWGGRRETQYF. The CDR3 nucleotides read TGCGCCAGCAGCTGGGGAGGGAGAAGGGAGACCCAGTACTTC.

In this sample, this clonotype turned up a few times. This chain uses TRBV29-1 with TRBJ2-7; D is undetermined. Trimming cost V 4 bases and J 2 bases, with 6 bases left between them. The CDR3 covers 11 residues. CDR1 and CDR2 from the germline V gene are SQVTM and ANQGSEA. CDR3 loop: CSVAVTYEQYF. CDR3 nucleotides: TGCAGCGTTGCCGTAACCTACGAGCAGTACTTC.

This clonotype has more than one count but fewer than ten. The chain links TRBV19 to TRBJ1-1, with TRBD1 matching over 8 bases. Trimming took 6 bases from V and 0 from J; bases not matched to a gene: 6. The CDR3 has 15 residues. Per the germline V gene, CDR1 is LNHDA and CDR2 is SQIVND (reference sequence). The CDR3 region has the DNA TGTGCCAGTAGCGACAGGGGTCGATTGAACACTGAAGCTTTCTTT. Amino acids: CASSDRGRLNTEAFF.

V is TRBV12-3 or TRBV12-4 and J is TRBJ2-3; TRBD2 matches at 12 bases. With 6 bases clipped from V and 6 bases from J, the junction kept 7 bases outside the gene matches. This CDR3 has 15 amino acids. For the CDR3, the DNA is TGTGCCAGCAGCCCGGCCGGACTAGCGGGGGATACGCAGTATTTT. Amino acids: CASSPAGLAGDTQYF.

This clonotype was observed a handful of times. This chain uses TRBV29-1 with TRBJ2-5; no firm D call. Germline V CDR1 and CDR2: SQVTM, ANQGSEA. Trimming shortened V by 0 bases and J by 0 bases, and 11 bases separated the two germline ends. The CDR3 totals 15 residues. Here the CDR3 reads CSVEEKTPNQETQYF. As DNA, the CDR3 is TGCAGCGTTGAAGAAAAGACACCGAACCAAGAGACCCAGTACTTC.

The rearrangement joins TRBV7-8 to TRBJ1-1; no definite D call. CDR1 is SGHVS and CDR2 is FQNEAQ in the germline V gene. The ends were cut back, 5 bases at V and 4 bases at J, with 17 bases in the middle. The CDR3 contains 15 residues. Written as DNA, the CDR3 is TGTGCCAGCAGCCCTGGTAGCAGAAGTCTCACTGAAGCTTTCTTT. The encoded protein is CASSPGSRSLTEAFF.

This clonotype came up many times. The rearrangement joins TRBV29-1 to TRBJ1-2, with TRBD1 matching 9 bases. Per germline, CDR1 SQVTM and CDR2 ANQGSEA. CDR3 size: 13 residues. J gave up 1 base and V 7 bases, and 4 bases lay outside the gene matches. This CDR3 is CSAGQGINYGYTF. The DNA for the CDR3 is TGCAGCGCCGGACAGGGGATTAACTATGGCTACACCTTC.

This clonotype was seen a few times. V gene TRBV6-1 combines with J gene TRBJ2-7; D may correspond to TRBD1 or TRBD2 (6 bases each). The V gene's germline CDR1 is MNHNS and CDR2 SASEGT. V was shortened by 5 bases and J by 3 bases, with 17 bases between the two germline ends. CDR3 length equals 15 residues. The chain's CDR3 is CASSFGGGRSYEQYF. CDR3 nucleotide sequence: TGTGCCAGCAGTTTTGGAGGGGGACGGAGCTACGAGCAGTACTTC.

V gene TRBV6-5 combines with J gene TRBJ2-5, with 10 nucleotides matching TRBD2. The length of the CDR3 is 17 residues. The V segment lost 0 bases and the J segment 3 bases; nucleotides outside the gene matches: 7. The germline V gene encodes CDR1 MNHEY and CDR2 SVGAGI. CDR3 DNA sequence: TGTGCCAGCAGTTACTCGGCTAGCGGGGGACCAAAAGAGACCCAGTACTTC. Its translation: CASSYSASGGPKETQYF.

The sample holds many counts of this clonotype. The chain recombines TRBV4-3 with TRBJ2-7, with 9 bases aligning to TRBD2. This CDR3 has 16 amino acids. V was clipped by 0 bases and J by 2 bases; unmatched bases: 5. Per the germline V gene, CDR1 is LGHNA and CDR2 is YSLEER. In DNA, the CDR3 is TGCGCCAGCAGCCAAGAATGGCTAGCGGGGACCTACGAGCAGTACTTC. It is translated as CASSQEWLAGTYEQYF.

The J gene is TRBJ2-7, the V gene TRBV2; maybe TRBD2 (5 bases). There are 13 residues in the CDR3. Germline V gene data show CDR1 as SNHLY and CDR2 as FYNNEI. V gave up 5 bases and J gave up 4 bases, with 12 bases separating them. CDR3 sequence reads: CASSPSGSYEQYF. The CDR3 nucleotides read TGTGCCAGCAGTCCCTCGGGGTCTTACGAGCAGTACTTC.

The chain combines TRBV5-4 with TRBJ1-2; D not resolved. This CDR3 is built from 13 residues. V lost 3 bases and J lost 8, with 14 bases in between. The germline CDR1 and CDR2 sequences are SGHNT and YYREEE (reference sequence). The CDR3 spells CASSSLIGRGYTF. CDR3 nucleotides: TGTGCCAGCAGCTCCCTTATCGGTCGGGGCTACACCTTC.

V is TRBV7-8 and J is TRBJ2-3, with TRBD2 matching 8 bases. The CDR3 extends over 17 amino acids. V lost 6 bases to trimming and J lost 2 bases; unmatched junction nucleotides: 13. Germline CDR1 reads SGHVS; CDR2 reads FQNEAQ. CDR3 DNA: TGTGCCAGCAGTCGGTGGGAGACTAGCGTCGACACAGATACGCAGTATTTT. Translated, it gives CASSRWETSVDTDTQYF.

The V call is TRBV6-2 or TRBV6-3, the J call TRBJ1-1, with D possibly matching TRBD1 (6 bases). CDR3 length: 13 amino acids. Germline values: CDR1 MNHEY, CDR2 SVGEGT. Trimming removed 10 bases at V and 2 bases at J, with 14 bases between. The CDR3 sequence: CATLGHPNTEAFF. The CDR3 DNA reads TGTGCCACCCTGGGACACCCTAACACTGAAGCTTTCTTT.

This clonotype was counted only a few times. The chain recombines TRBV5-4 with TRBJ2-5; 9 bases map to TRBD2. From germline, CDR1 is SGHNT and CDR2 YYREEE (reference sequence). There are 15 residues in the CDR3. The V segment lost 3 bases and the J segment 4 bases; nucleotides outside the gene matches: 7. The CDR3 DNA follows: TGTGCCAGCAGCTCGCTCCAGCGGGGGGCAGAGACCCAGTACTTC. Translating it yields CASSSLQRGAETQYF.

The chain combines TRBV7-2 with TRBJ1-5; D gene unclear. Germline CDR1 SGHTA, CDR2 FQGNSA. The CDR3 runs 13 residues. Trimming shortened V by 1 base and J by 5 bases, and 6 bases separated the two germline ends. DNA for the CDR3: TGTGCCAGCAGCTTAGGGGATTATCAGCCCCAGCATTTT. As protein: CASSLGDYQPQHF.

The J gene is TRBJ1-1, the V gene TRBV11-2; D gene unclear. CDR1 and CDR2 (germline): SGHAT, FQNNGV. Between the trimmed V and J ends, which lost 1 base and 11 bases, there was a span of 11 bases. This CDR3 spans 12 amino acids. The CDR3 reads CASSLGRAAAFF. CDR3 DNA: TGTGCCAGCAGCTTAGGAAGAGCTGCGGCTTTCTTT.

The chain is built from TRBV6-2 or TRBV6-3 and TRBJ2-4; 7 nucleotides align to TRBD2. The germline gives CDR1 MNHEY, CDR2 SVGEGT. V was clipped by 8 bases and J by 9 bases; unmatched bases: 10. The CDR3 sequence is 13 residues long. The CDR3 protein is CASLLAARGIQYF. CDR3 nucleotides: TGTGCCAGCCTTCTAGCGGCTCGCGGCATTCAGTACTTC.

The sample holds a few counts of this clonotype. The chain employs TRBV7-3 and TRBJ2-3; unclear D gene. Germline CDR1 SGHTA, CDR2 FQGTGA. V lost 5 bases and J lost 0, with 12 bases in between. The CDR3 totals 15 residues. In nucleotides, the CDR3 is TGTGCCAGCAGCCTTATCCAGACTAGCACAGATACGCAGTATTTT. It yields the protein CASSLIQTSTDTQYF.

The chain has TRBV9 and TRBJ2-3, with 7 bases identical to TRBD1. The CDR3 length is 15 residues. V was pared by 3 bases and J by 5 bases, with 9 bases of the junction left unmatched. Germline V gives CDR1 SGDLS, CDR2 YYNGEE. The CDR3 nucleotides are TGTGCCAGCAGCGGGCTACTAAGGGACAGAGATACGCAGTATTTT. Its protein product is CASSGLLRDRDTQYF. The whole variable domain, remainder taken from reference TRBV9 and TRBJ2-3, is DSGVTQTPKHLITATGQRVTLRCSPRSGDLSVYWYQQSLDQGLQFLIQYYNGEERAKGNILERFSAQQFPDLHSELNLSSLELGDSALYFCASSGLLRDRDTQYFGPGTRLTVL.

V and J are TRBV29-1 and TRBJ2-1, with TRBD2 as a possible D gene (5 bases). The CDR3 is made up of 14 amino acids. Germline loops: CDR1 SQVTM, CDR2 ANQGSEA. Between the trimmed V and J ends, which lost 8 bases and 0 bases, there was a span of 14 bases. The CDR3 coding sequence is TGCAGCTCGTGGACGGGGAGCTCCTACAATGAGCAGTTCTTC. This translates into CSSWTGSSYNEQFF.

In this sample, this clonotype turned up many times. The chain recombines TRBV7-2 with TRBJ1-6; D is undetermined. The length of the CDR3 is 13 residues. From germline, CDR1 is SGHTA and CDR2 FQGNSA. Trimming shortened V by 2 bases and J by 11 bases, and 10 bases separated the two germline ends. Here the CDR3 DNA reads TGTGCCAGCAGCTTAACAACCGCCCCACCCCTCCACTTT. It codes for CASSLTTAPPLHF.

This clonotype has a handful of counts. The rearrangement links TRBV20-1 to TRBJ2-5; 9 positions agree with TRBD1. The CDR3 has 14 residues. V was clipped by 3 bases and J by 4 bases; unmatched bases: 6. The germline V gene has CDR1 DFQATT and CDR2 SNEGSKA (reference sequence). In nucleotides, the CDR3 is TGCAGTGCTAGGGGGGGACAGGGCGGAGAGACCCAGTACTTC. Translating gives CSARGGQGGETQYF.

This chain uses TRBV7-6 with TRBJ1-2; TRBD1 might be the D (6 bases). The CDR3 loop spans 16 amino acids. CDR1 and CDR2 from the germline V gene are SGHVS and FNYEAQ. V lost 5 bases to trimming and J lost 0 bases, with 16 bases between them. The chain's CDR3 is CASSAEGGGSNYGYTF. CDR3 DNA: TGTGCCAGCAGCGCCGAGGGAGGGGGGTCTAACTATGGCTACACCTTC.

At least ten counts were recorded for this clonotype. The CDR3 DNA follows: TGTGCCAGCAGCCCGGGGGGTTCCCTCCCAGATACGCAGTATTTT. Translated, it gives CASSPGGSLPDTQYF. The chain has TRBV9 and TRBJ2-3; 7 bases match TRBD2. Per the germline V gene, CDR1 is SGDLS and CDR2 is YYNGEE. V gave up 4 bases and J gave up 4 bases; unmatched junction bases: 9. This CDR3 region has 15 residues.

This chain uses TRBV11-2 with TRBJ1-1; D is possibly TRBD1 (6 bases). Trimming stripped 3 bases from V and 6 bases from J, with 14 bases between. The V gene's germline CDR1 is SGHAT and CDR2 FQNNGV. This CDR3 has 14 residues. The CDR3 bases are TGTGCCAGCAGCTTCGGGGGGGCAAGGGCTGAAGCTTTCTTT. This sequence encodes CASSFGGARAEAFF.

The gene calls are TRBV18 and TRBJ1-1, with D perhaps matching TRBD1 (5 bases). Germline V CDR1 and CDR2: KGHSH, LQKENI. The CDR3 spans 16 residues. V was pared by 6 bases and J by 0 bases, with 17 bases between. Written as DNA, the CDR3 is TGTGCCAGCTCTCCGAGGGACCCGACATTGAACACTGAAGCTTTCTTT. This translates into CASSPRDPTLNTEAFF.